A selection of T cell receptor beta chains follows, all from one sample in a study of blood T cells in healthy people across ages. TCRdb independently ran MiXCR on the 5' RACE reads; one entry per CDR3 protein. The sample holds 1.5 million or so distinct CDR3 sequences, around two fifths seen once. Sequencing input: blood. The receptors shown here come from a woman aged 18-29 years in good health. The CDR3 runs from the conserved cysteine through the conserved F or W. The D gene is left open where the match is weak. The listing skips clone size in some rows; elsewhere it reads once, few, many or a size class.

V: TRBV5-6; D: -; J: TRBJ1-2; size: -; CDR3: CASSLGTNNYGYTF; DNA: TGTGCCAGCAGCTTAGGTACAAATAACTATGGCTACACCTTC
V: TRBV7-2; D: TRBD1; J: TRBJ1-4; size: -; CDR3: CASSAQGAREKLFF; DNA: TGTGCCAGCAGCGCCCAGGGGGCTCGGGAAAAACTGTTTTTT
V: TRBV9; D: -; J: TRBJ1-2; size: -; CDR3: CASSVQGMDYGYTF; DNA: TGTGCCAGCAGCGTACAGGGAATGGACTATGGCTACACCTTC
V: TRBV6-5; D: TRBD2; J: TRBJ2-1; size: -; CDR3: CASSPRLAGSSYNEQFF; DNA: TGTGCCAGCAGTCCTCGACTAGCGGGGAGCTCCTACAATGAGCAGTTCTTC
V: TRBV12-3/TRBV12-4; D: -; J: TRBJ2-1; size: -; CDR3: CASTLVRYNEQFF; DNA: TGTGCCAGCACCCTAGTCCGCTACAATGAGCAGTTCTTC
V: TRBV4-1; D: -; J: TRBJ1-2; size: few; CDR3: CASSQEDKLYGYTF; DNA: TGCGCCAGCAGTCAAGAGGACAAGCTCTATGGCTACACCTTC
V: TRBV29-1; D: -; J: TRBJ2-3; size: -; CDR3: CSVDRDKLTDTQYF; DNA: TGCAGCGTGGACCGGGATAAATTAACAGATACGCAGTATTTT
V: TRBV25-1; D: -; J: TRBJ2-1; size: -; CDR3: CASSGHRVSSYNEQFF; DNA: TGTGCCAGCAGTGGCCACAGGGTGAGCTCCTACAATGAGCAGTTCTTC
V: TRBV7-9; D: -; J: TRBJ2-5; size: few; CDR3: CASSPPGETQETQYF; DNA: TGTGCCAGCAGCCCCCCCGGAGAAACACAAGAGACCCAGTACTTC
V: TRBV7-9; D: -; J: TRBJ2-3; size: few; CDR3: CASNPSGRGSTDTQYF; DNA: TGTGCCAGCAACCCTTCCGGGAGAGGGAGCACAGATACGCAGTATTTT
V: TRBV5-1; D: TRBD1; J: TRBJ1-5; size: many; CDR3: CASSSGGTGGLGNQPQHF; DNA: TGCGCCAGCAGCTCCGGCGGGACAGGGGGTCTTGGCAATCAGCCCCAGCATTTT
V: TRBV7-9; D: -; J: TRBJ2-7; size: once; CDR3: CASSRVGSNLNEQYF; DNA: TGTGCCAGCAGCCGCGTAGGGTCGAATCTCAATGAGCAGTACTTC
V: TRBV6-5; D: TRBD2; J: TRBJ2-1; size: -; CDR3: CASSTLRGRELNEQFF; DNA: TGTGCCAGCAGTACTCTTCGCGGGAGGGAATTGAATGAGCAGTTCTTC
V: TRBV12-5; D: -; J: TRBJ2-4; size: -; CDR3: CASGSIQGSIQYF; DNA: TGTGCTAGTGGTTCCATACAGGGCTCCATTCAGTACTTC
V: TRBV12-3/TRBV12-4; D: TRBD1; J: TRBJ1-2; size: -; CDR3: CASSSAGGPFSYGYTF; DNA: TGTGCCAGCAGTTCTGCAGGGGGCCCCTTCTCCTATGGCTACACCTTC
V: TRBV10-2; D: TRBD2; J: TRBJ2-1; size: few; CDR3: CASAPGLATFEQFF; DNA: TGCGCCAGCGCTCCGGGACTAGCGACGTTTGAGCAGTTCTTC
V: TRBV6-2/TRBV6-3; D: -; J: TRBJ2-3; size: -; CDR3: CASSYPLDLVADTQYF; DNA: TGTGCCAGCAGTTACCCCCTAGACTTGGTTGCAGATACGCAGTATTTT
V: TRBV21-1; D: -; J: TRBJ2-5; size: -; CDR3: CASRDLPKYQETQYF; DNA: TGTGCCAGCAGAGACCTCCCAAAGTACCAAGAGACCCAGTACTTC
V: TRBV6-2/TRBV6-3; D: TRBD1; J: TRBJ2-7; size: few; CDR3: CASTDRGLIYEQYF; DNA: TGTGCCAGCACCGACAGGGGCCTTATCTACGAGCAGTACTTC
V: TRBV7-2; D: TRBD1; J: TRBJ2-4; size: many; CDR3: CASRDRGAKNIQYF; DNA: TGTGCCAGCAGGGACAGGGGAGCCAAAAACATTCAGTACTTC
V: TRBV5-6; D: TRBD2; J: TRBJ2-7; size: -; CDR3: CASSFGASGYNEQYF; DNA: TGTGCCAGCAGCTTCGGAGCTAGCGGTTACAATGAGCAGTACTTC
V: TRBV11-1; D: -; J: TRBJ2-7; size: -; CDR3: CASSWPGVSGEQYF; DNA: TGTGCCAGCAGCTGGCCCGGGGTTTCGGGCGAGCAGTACTTC
V: TRBV7-3; D: TRBD1; J: TRBJ1-1; size: few; CDR3: CASSFGTGRTEAFF; DNA: TGTGCCAGCAGCTTCGGGACAGGGAGGACTGAAGCTTTCTTT
V: TRBV7-8; D: -; J: TRBJ2-7; size: -; CDR3: CASRPWSSYEQYF; DNA: TGTGCCAGCAGACCCTGGAGCTCCTACGAGCAGTACTTC
V: TRBV10-3; D: -; J: TRBJ2-1; size: -; CDR3: CAISGAAGPLFF; DNA: TGTGCCATCAGTGGAGCGGCTGGACCGTTGTTCTTC
V: TRBV10-2; D: TRBD1; J: TRBJ1-5; size: many; CDR3: CASSEDRVQPQHF; DNA: TGCGCCAGCAGTGAGGACAGGGTTCAGCCCCAGCATTTT
V: TRBV7-2; D: -; J: TRBJ2-1; size: -; CDR3: CASSPSLSGNEQFF; DNA: TGTGCCAGCAGCCCCTCCCTGTCGGGTAATGAGCAGTTCTTC
V: TRBV3-1; D: -; J: TRBJ2-4; size: few; CDR3: CASSQRSGAKNIQYF; DNA: TGTGCCAGCAGCCAAAGGTCAGGGGCCAAAAACATTCAGTACTTC
V: TRBV10-3; D: TRBD2; J: TRBJ2-2; size: -; CDR3: CAISASGVLRGTGELFF; DNA: TGTGCCATCTCGGCTAGCGGGGTTCTCCGTGGCACCGGGGAGCTGTTTTTT
V: TRBV6-6; D: TRBD2; J: TRBJ2-4; size: -; CDR3: CASSYSEIAGIKNIRYF; DNA: TGTGCCAGCAGTTACTCGGAAATAGCGGGGATAAAAAACATTCGGTACTTC
V: TRBV12-3/TRBV12-4; D: -; J: TRBJ2-7; size: -; CDR3: CASTRGGREQYF; DNA: TGTGCCAGCACCCGGGGAGGCCGCGAGCAGTACTTC
V: TRBV9; D: TRBD1; J: TRBJ2-7; size: once; CDR3: CASSADRNPSYEQYF; DNA: TGTGCCAGCAGCGCGGACAGGAACCCCTCCTACGAGCAGTACTTC
V: TRBV4-1; D: -; J: TRBJ1-4; size: once; CDR3: CASMGQSPEQYRRVGNNEKLFF; DNA: TGCGCCAGCATGGGCCAAAGCCCGGAGCAATACCGCCGGGTGGGGAATAATGAAAAACTGTTTTTT
V: TRBV4-1; D: TRBD2; J: TRBJ2-5; size: few; CDR3: CASSQGGGSGETQYF; DNA: TGCGCCAGCAGCCAAGGCGGCGGGAGCGGAGAGACCCAGTACTTC
V: TRBV10-3; D: -; J: TRBJ2-1; size: once; CDR3: CAIGRADYNEQFF; DNA: TGTGCCATCGGTCGAGCGGATTACAATGAGCAGTTCTTC
V: TRBV5-8; D: -; J: TRBJ2-3; size: -; CDR3: CASSLERNTDTQYF; DNA: TGTGCCAGCAGCTTGGAGCGGAACACAGATACGCAGTATTTT
V: TRBV27; D: -; J: TRBJ2-7; size: -; CDR3: CTSSLGRGRYEQYF; DNA: TGTACCAGCAGTTTAGGCAGGGGGAGGTACGAGCAGTACTTC
V: TRBV3-1; D: -; J: TRBJ2-3; size: few; CDR3: CASSQEEAGTLDTQYF; DNA: TGTGCCAGCAGCCAAGAGGAAGCGGGCACTTTGGATACGCAGTATTTT
V: TRBV29-1; D: -; J: TRBJ2-3; size: many; CDR3: CSVDPSGLGTDTQYF; DNA: TGCAGCGTTGATCCATCAGGGTTGGGCACAGATACGCAGTATTTT
V: TRBV30; D: -; J: TRBJ2-3; size: -; CDR3: CAWGWAGTDTQYF; DNA: TGTGCCTGGGGATGGGCTGGCACAGATACGCAGTATTTT
V: TRBV5-1; D: -; J: TRBJ1-2; size: -; CDR3: CASSLGTAGANYGYTF; DNA: TGCGCCAGCAGCTTGGGGACTGCGGGGGCTAACTATGGCTACACCTTC
V: TRBV6-1; D: TRBD1; J: TRBJ1-5; size: many; CDR3: CASRAGGYSNQPQHF; DNA: TGTGCCAGCAGGGCAGGGGGATATAGCAATCAGCCCCAGCATTTT
V: TRBV12-3/TRBV12-4; D: -; J: TRBJ2-1; size: once; CDR3: CASSLYLRGVSYNEQFF; DNA: TGTGCCAGCAGTCTATACTTACGGGGAGTTTCCTACAATGAGCAGTTCTTC
V: TRBV20-1; D: -; J: TRBJ1-4; size: -; CDR3: CSAGRGAVDEKLFF; DNA: TGCAGTGCGGGACGCGGGGCGGTCGATGAAAAACTGTTTTTT
V: TRBV10-3; D: -; J: TRBJ2-2; size: few; CDR3: CAIRPGAGTGELFF; DNA: TGTGCCATCAGGCCCGGGGCGGGCACCGGGGAGCTGTTTTTT
V: TRBV14; D: TRBD1; J: TRBJ2-7; size: -; CDR3: CASSIKRGQGFGEQYF; DNA: TGTGCCAGCAGCATAAAGCGGGGACAGGGATTCGGCGAGCAGTACTTC
V: TRBV5-1; D: -; J: TRBJ2-3; size: few; CDR3: CASSLVASPSTDTQYF; DNA: TGCGCCAGCAGCTTGGTAGCGTCCCCTAGCACAGATACGCAGTATTTT
V: TRBV4-1; D: -; J: TRBJ2-7; size: -; CDR3: CASSQSLGPYEQYF; DNA: TGCGCCAGCAGCCAATCCCTGGGCCCCTACGAGCAGTACTTC
V: TRBV7-3; D: -; J: TRBJ2-1; size: -; CDR3: CASSLRRQVKDEQFF; DNA: TGTGCCAGCAGCCTACGGAGACAGGTTAAAGATGAGCAGTTCTTC
V: TRBV3-1; D: -; J: TRBJ1-2; size: -; CDR3: CASSPRWGADGYTF; DNA: TGTGCCAGCAGCCCACGGTGGGGCGCGGATGGCTACACCTTC
V: TRBV7-2; D: -; J: TRBJ2-3; size: many; CDR3: CASSPQYF; DNA: TGTGCCAGCAGCCCCCAGTATTTT
V: TRBV20-1; D: -; J: TRBJ1-2; size: -; CDR3: CSASLRTSNYGYTF; DNA: TGCAGTGCTAGTCTCCGGACGAGTAACTATGGCTACACCTTC
V: TRBV12-3/TRBV12-4; D: TRBD1; J: TRBJ1-2; size: -; CDR3: CASSTLTGDGYTF; DNA: TGTGCCAGCAGTACCCTAACAGGGGACGGCTACACCTTC
V: TRBV12-3/TRBV12-4; D: TRBD1; J: TRBJ2-5; size: -; CDR3: CASSFVGQGRETQYF; DNA: TGTGCCAGCAGTTTTGTGGGACAGGGAAGAGAGACCCAGTACTTC